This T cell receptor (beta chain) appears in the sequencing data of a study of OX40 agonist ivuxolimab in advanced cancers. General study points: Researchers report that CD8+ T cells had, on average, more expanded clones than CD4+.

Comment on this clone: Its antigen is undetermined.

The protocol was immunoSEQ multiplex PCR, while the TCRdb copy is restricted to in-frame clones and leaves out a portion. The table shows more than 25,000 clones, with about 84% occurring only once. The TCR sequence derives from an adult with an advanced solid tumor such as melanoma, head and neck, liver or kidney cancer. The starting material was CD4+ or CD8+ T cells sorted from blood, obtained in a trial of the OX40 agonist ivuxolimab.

CDR3 sequence reads: CASSEVEGPGYGELFF. Here the CDR3 DNA reads TGTGCCAGCAGTGAAGTAGAAGGCCCGGGGTACGGGGAGCTGTTTTTT. V usage is TRBV2 and J usage is TRBJ2-2, with D possibly being TRBD2 (5 bases). The CDR3 totals 16 residues. Germline CDR1 and CDR2: SNHLY and FYNNEI. Trimming removed 1 base from V and 7 bases from J, with 16 bases in between.